This T cell receptor (beta chain) was captured by sequencing in a study of vaccination effects on CD4 cells after COVID-19. A word on this clone: Its antigen remains unidentified.

Trimming removed 0 bases at V and 5 bases at J, with 22 bases between. CDR1 is MGHRA, CDR2 YSYEKL, per germline. CDR3 length: 18 amino acids. This table comes from immunoSEQ multiplex PCR, and its TCRdb copy is limited to in-frame clones, with some not included. The sample contains roughly 54,000 clones, under 80% of which appear only once. Whole-study results and caveats: Convalescents' post-vaccine spike-reactive clones were mainly new, vaccine-induced.

Sequencing in the ViraFEST assay came after antigen-specific CD4+ T cells had been expanded with viral peptide pools, which were used to stimulate PBMC. The culture ran for about 11 days, and then CD4+ T cells were isolated. This individual tested PCR-positive for SARS-CoV-2 infection between March and December 2020. Cells had half their medium changed to IL-2 medium on days 3 and 7. Here the sequenced sample was CD4+ T cells from PBMCs cultured with HIV peptides, taken before COVID-19 vaccination. The subset is: HIV-1 Nef peptide pool negative control/reference culture. The TCR originated in a human donor who had a prior SARS-CoV-2 infection. This chain joins TRBV4-1 and TRBJ2-5; tentatively, D is TRBD1 (5 bases). The CDR3 nucleotides are TGCGCCAGCAGCCAAGAAGGAACAGGAAGATTACCGAGGGAGACCCAGTACTTC. This translates into CASSQEGTGRLPRETQYF.